The rows below give T cell receptor beta chains drawn from one sample of a study of T cell changes during pregnancy in multiple sclerosis. Clones were read by immunoSEQ multiplex PCR, and TCRdb kept only the in-frame ones, dropping some. Of tens of thousands of clones listed, more than 75% were seen once; the top ten hold 1% to 1.5%. Specimen: peripheral blood, collected in the second trimester of pregnancy. The receptors originated from a female donor with multiple sclerosis, enrolled in a pregnancy study. CDR3s include the opening cysteine and the closing phenylalanine or tryptophan. A D gene is named only where the DNA matches it firmly. A row's size may be missing; if present it is once, few, many or a size class.

once NA TRBJ1-2 TRBV19 TGTGCCAGTACCCCCGGAGCGGCTCGCTATGGCTACACCTTC CASTPGAARYGYTF
NA NA TRBJ1-2 TRBV6-1 TGTGCCAGCAGTGGCGGGACACCGTCCCGGGCGGGGACTATGGGCTACACCTTC CASSGGTPSRAGTMGYTF
NA TRBD2 TRBJ2-3 TRBV6-1 TGTGCCAGCAGTGAAGGGACTAGCCGGGCAGATACGCAGTATTTT CASSEGTSRADTQYF
NA TRBD1 TRBJ1-5 TRBV6-6 TGTGCCAGCAGTTACCGACAGGGGGCAAGTCAGCCCCAGCATTTT CASSYRQGASQPQHF
NA TRBD1 TRBJ1-1 TRBV4-3 TGCGCCAGCAGCCGAGACAGGGAGGCCGCTGAAGCTTTCTTT CASSRDREAAEAFF
NA TRBD2 TRBJ2-3 TRBV6-1 TGTGCCAGCAGTTCTCTAGCGGGGGGGGCAGATACGCAGTATTTT CASSSLAGGADTQYF
NA NA TRBJ2-2 TRBV18 TGCGCCAGCTCACCAGGGACTCCACCCGGGGAGCTGTTTTTT CASSPGTPPGELFF
NA TRBD2 TRBJ2-3 TRBV11-3 TGTGCCAGCAGCTTAGATAGCGGGGGCGCGGATACGCAGTATTTT CASSLDSGGADTQYF
NA NA TRBJ1-5 TRBV21-1 TGTGCCAGCAGCACGCGGCCCCAGCATTTT CASSTRPQHF
NA TRBD1 TRBJ2-7 TRBV5-1 TGCGCCAGCAGCGGGACAGCCTCCTACGAGCAGTACTTC CASSGTASYEQYF
NA NA TRBJ1-2 TRBV5-1 TGCGCCAGCAGCGATAGAGCTAACTATGGCTACACCTTC CASSDRANYGYTF
NA NA TRBJ1-6 TRBV7-9 TGTGCCAGCAGCCCGGACATTGATACCCTCCACTTT CASSPDIDTLHF
NA NA TRBJ1-2 TRBV18 TGTGCCAGCTCACCAGAGTATGGCTACACCTTC CASSPEYGYTF
NA NA TRBJ2-7 TRBV2 TGTGCCAGCAGTGAACCGGAGTCGAGCGAGCAGTACTTC CASSEPESSEQYF
NA NA TRBJ1-2 TRBV19 TGTGCCAGTAGTATTCGGGAATATGGCTACACCTTC CASSIREYGYTF
NA NA TRBJ2-5 TRBV10-3 TGTGCCATCAGCGCTTCATTATTCCCCGGGACTCACCAAGAGACCCAGTACTTC CAISASLFPGTHQETQYF
NA NA TRBJ2-7 TRBV28 TGTGCCAGCAGTTCACGGGGATCGTGGCAGCAGTACTTC CASSSRGSWQQYF
NA TRBD2 TRBJ2-2 TRBV19 TGTGCCAGTAGACTAGCGGGGGGCACCGGGGAGCTGTTTTTT CASRLAGGTGELFF
NA NA TRBJ1-1 TRBV6-1 TGTGCCAGTACGCCCCGCCCGGGGAACACTGAAGCTTTCTTT CASTPRPGNTEAFF
NA NA TRBJ2-3 TRBV2 TGTGCCAGCAGTCCCGAGGGCTGGGTGAGAGATACGCAGTATTTT CASSPEGWVRDTQYF
NA NA TRBJ1-3 TRBV2 TGTGCCAGCAGTGGAGTTGGCAGGCTCTCTGGAAACACCATATATTTT CASSGVGRLSGNTIYF
few NA TRBJ2-2 TRBV5-6 TGTGCCAGCAGGGGCGTCGGAGGGGTAACCGGGGAGCTGTTTTTT CASRGVGGVTGELFF
NA NA TRBJ1-5 TRBV2 TGTGCCAGCATAGCGGGAAGGGGGAATCAGCCCCAGCATTTT CASIAGRGNQPQHF
NA NA TRBJ2-1 TRBV30 TGTGCCTGGAGTGCGGACATCGGCGATGAGCAGTTCTTC CAWSADIGDEQFF
NA TRBD1 TRBJ1-1 TRBV5-6 TGTGCCAGCAGCTCCTGGACAGGGAATAGACCCCTTGAAGCTTTCTTT CASSSWTGNRPLEAFF
NA NA TRBJ1-2 TRBV20-1 TGCAGTGCAAGGAGAGTCTATGGCTACACCTTC CSARRVYGYTF
once NA TRBJ1-5 TRBV4-3 TGCGCCAGCAGCCAAGAGGGCGGACTTCAGCCCCAGCATTTT CASSQEGGLQPQHF
NA TRBD1 TRBJ2-5 TRBV7-8 TGTGCCAGCAGCTCGGACAGGCAGGAGACCCAGTACTTC CASSSDRQETQYF
NA TRBD1 TRBJ1-6 TRBV28 TGTGCCAGCAGTCCCGGGACAGCGAATTCACCCCTCCACTTT CASSPGTANSPLHF
NA NA TRBJ1-1 TRBV6-4 TGTGCCAGCAGAAGAGCAGGGGTACAGGATACGGGAGCTTTCTTT CASRRAGVQDTGAFF
once TRBD1 TRBJ1-1 TRBV5-6 TGTGCCAGCAGTCTAAGGAGGGGGCGAGGTCTGAACACTGAAGCTTTCTTT CASSLRRGRGLNTEAFF
NA TRBD1 TRBJ2-5 TRBV6-6 TGTGCCAGCAGTTCCGGGACAGGGACGGAGACCCAGTACTTC CASSSGTGTETQYF
few TRBD1 TRBJ1-1 TRBV5-5 TGTGCCTCCCTCCGGGACAGGGATTTTTTGAGGGAAGCTTTCTTT CASLRDRDFLREAFF
once NA TRBJ2-7 TRBV4-3 TGCGCCAGCAGCCAAGCGGGGAACCCCTCCTACGAGCAGTACTTC CASSQAGNPSYEQYF
NA NA TRBJ1-1 TRBV5-1 TGCGCCAGCAGCTTGGACAGGGTAAACACTGAAGCTTTCTTT CASSLDRVNTEAFF
NA NA TRBJ1-2 TRBV7-6 TGTGCCAGCAGCTTAGGGCCCTATGGCTACACCTTC CASSLGPYGYTF
NA NA TRBJ1-4 TRBV6-1 TGTGCCAGCAGTGTGGGCCCCGCAACTAATGAAAAACTGTTTTTT CASSVGPATNEKLFF